This T cell receptor (beta chain) is from a study of blood T cell repertoires in COVID-19. Overall study: Material from acute and convalescent COVID-19 was sourced from the United States, Italy and Spain.

As originally analysed: Reference gene primer amplification in the assay estimated nucleated cell counts. Generated by immunoSEQ multiplex PCR, the TCRdb table keeps only in-frame clones and is missing some. V, J and clone size were drawn from that table, and D and trimming were deduced from the DNA. The profile covers almost 350,000 clones, with roughly 87% appearing a single time and 3.9% taken by the ten largest. The sequenced material came from peripheral blood. The receptor comes from a woman in her fifties or sixties with COVID-19, enrolled during active disease.

The CDR3 loop reads CASSVLQGIGNTIYF. The DNA for the CDR3 is TGTGCCAGCAGCGTATTACAGGGGATCGGAAACACCATATATTTT. The V gene is TRBV7-2, the J gene TRBJ1-3; 7 bases align to TRBD1. The CDR3 extends over 15 amino acids. V lost 5 bases, J lost 4 bases, and 8 bases stayed unmatched. In germline, CDR1 is SGHTA, CDR2 FQGNSA.